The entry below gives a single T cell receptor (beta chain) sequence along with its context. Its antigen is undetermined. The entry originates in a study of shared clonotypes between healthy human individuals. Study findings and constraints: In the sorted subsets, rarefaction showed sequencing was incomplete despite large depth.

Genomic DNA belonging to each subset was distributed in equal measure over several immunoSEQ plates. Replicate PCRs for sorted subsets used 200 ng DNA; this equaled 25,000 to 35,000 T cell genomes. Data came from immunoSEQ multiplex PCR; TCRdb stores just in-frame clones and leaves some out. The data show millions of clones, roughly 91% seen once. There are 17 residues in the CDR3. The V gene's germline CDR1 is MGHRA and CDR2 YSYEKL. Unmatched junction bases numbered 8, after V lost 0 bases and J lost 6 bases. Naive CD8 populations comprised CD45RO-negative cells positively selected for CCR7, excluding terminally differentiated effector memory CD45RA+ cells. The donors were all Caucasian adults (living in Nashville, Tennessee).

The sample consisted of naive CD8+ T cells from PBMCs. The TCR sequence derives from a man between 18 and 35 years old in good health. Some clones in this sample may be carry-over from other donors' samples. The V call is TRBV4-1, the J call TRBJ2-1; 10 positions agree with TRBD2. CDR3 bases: TGCGCCAGCAGCCAAGAAGCCCGGACTAGCGGAGGCAATGAGCAGTTCTTC. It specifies CASSQEARTSGGNEQFF.